This T cell receptor (beta chain) was identified in a study of T cells in Graves' hyperthyroidism and ophthalmopathy. Study-level points and caveats: Ophthalmopathy and stable hyperthyroidism were told apart by a 13 V-J model. Blood also showed most of the thyroid clonotypes that were expanded above 0.001.

The investigators amplified TCR beta CDR3 regions from RNA transcripts. An initial round of RT-PCR targeting the TCR CDR3 relied on the HTBI primer set. TCRdb redid the calling of the multiplex PCR reads with MiXCR, one entry per CDR3 protein. The sample gives about 690,000 distinct CDR3 sequences, about 18% of which show up once; 15% to 18% is in the top ten. Concerning this clonotype: Its antigen is currently unknown. No conserved phenylalanine or tryptophan is present at the end of the CDR3, so a read error is the likely explanation.

Newly diagnosed hyperthyroidism, duration under 2 months, in patients aged 18 to 65. PBMCs were obtained from approximately 10 ml fresh peripheral blood. V trimming: 4 bases; J trimming: 7 bases; junction bases outside the gene matches: 10. CDR3 length: 17 amino acids. CDR1 SGHRS and CDR2 YFSETQ come from the germline V gene. The specimen sequenced was blood. The chain combines TRBV5-1 with TRBJ2-1, with 14 nucleotides matching TRBD2. The sequence was obtained from a man aged 45-60 years with Graves' hyperthyroidism. CDR3 sequence: CASSPTDGLAGGNEQFC. The CDR3 bases are TGCGCCAGCAGCCCCACAGACGGACTAGCGGGAGGTAATGAGCAGTTCTGC.